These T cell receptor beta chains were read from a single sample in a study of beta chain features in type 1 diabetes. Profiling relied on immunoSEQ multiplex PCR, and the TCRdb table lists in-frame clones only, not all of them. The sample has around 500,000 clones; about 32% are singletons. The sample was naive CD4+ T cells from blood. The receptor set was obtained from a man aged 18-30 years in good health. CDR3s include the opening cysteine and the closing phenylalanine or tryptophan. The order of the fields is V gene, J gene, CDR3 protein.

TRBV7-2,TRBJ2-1,CASSLQAGSYNEQFF
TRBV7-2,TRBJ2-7,CASSSASSYEQYF
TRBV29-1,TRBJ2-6,CSAHIRGLGANVLTF
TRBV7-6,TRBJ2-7,CASSLGGLAGEYEQYF
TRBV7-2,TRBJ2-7,CASSPSPPGAGGEQYF
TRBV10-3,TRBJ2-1,CAISESASGSFWEQFF
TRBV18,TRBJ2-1,CASSPPSIGVEQFF
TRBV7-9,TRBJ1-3,CASTPDNSGNTIYF
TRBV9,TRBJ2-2,CASSVAQGGTGELFF
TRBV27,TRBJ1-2,CASSLSTGGGYGYTF
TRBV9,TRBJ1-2,CASSQGTANYGYTF
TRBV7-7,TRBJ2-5,CASSLGGQPTQYF
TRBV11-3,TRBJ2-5,CASSLDGPETQYF
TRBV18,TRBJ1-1,CASSPITGTLNTEAFF
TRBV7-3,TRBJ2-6,CASSSGSSGANVLTF
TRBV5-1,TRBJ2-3,CASSLIPRADTQYF
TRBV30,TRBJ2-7,CAWSPGTPYEQYF
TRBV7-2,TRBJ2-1,CASSLYGSHNEQFF
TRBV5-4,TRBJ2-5,CASSLKIGARAYQETQYF
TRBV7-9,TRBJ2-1,CASSLRTSGRAGFDEQFF
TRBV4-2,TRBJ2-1,CASSQEAIRQRGSYNEQFF
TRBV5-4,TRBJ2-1,CASSSPSYNEQFF
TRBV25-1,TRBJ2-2,CASSEHTGELFF
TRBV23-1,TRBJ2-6,CASSQYNRETGANVLTF
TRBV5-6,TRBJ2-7,CASSLTGGDEQYF
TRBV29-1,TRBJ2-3,CSAKQGADTQYF
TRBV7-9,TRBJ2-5,CASSHLAGEETQYF
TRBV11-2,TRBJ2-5,CASSPFRAKETQYF
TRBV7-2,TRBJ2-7,CASSPALSLGEQYF
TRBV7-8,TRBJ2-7,CASSFGTGTYEQYF
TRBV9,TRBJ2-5,CASSVEAVLPIETQYF
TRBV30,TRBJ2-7,CAWSQGTGDHEQYF
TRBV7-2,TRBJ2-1,CASSASGSSYNEQFF
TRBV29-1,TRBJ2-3,CSVERGSTDTQYF
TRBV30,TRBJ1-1,CAWSVGKNTEAFF
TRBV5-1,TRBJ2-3,CASSLDVASTDTQYF
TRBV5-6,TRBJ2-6,CASSLLLSGANVLTF
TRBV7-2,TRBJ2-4,CASSSRGGLAKNIQYF
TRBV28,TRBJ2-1,CASGTSSREQFF
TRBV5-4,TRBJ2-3,CASSSKQGASTDTQYF
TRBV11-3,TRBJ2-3,CASSSGPWADTQYF
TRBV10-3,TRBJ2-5,CAINHGQGPETQYF
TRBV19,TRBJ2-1,CASSTVIEQFF
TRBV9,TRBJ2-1,CASSVATSGFNEQFF
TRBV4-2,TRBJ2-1,CASSQDGPFGERGSYNEQFF
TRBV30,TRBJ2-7,CAWTPTGGFGGYEQYF
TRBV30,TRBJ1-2,CAWSRRTPITF
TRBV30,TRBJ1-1,CARTGRRNTEAFF
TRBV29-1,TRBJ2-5,CSVGARGTQYF
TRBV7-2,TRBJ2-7,CASSSRDLYEQYF
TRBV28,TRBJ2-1,CASSVRWVAGYNEQFF
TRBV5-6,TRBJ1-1,CASSGKRRANTEAFF
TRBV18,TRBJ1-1,CASSLVDRGTEAFF
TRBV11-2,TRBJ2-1,CASSTGLREGEQFF
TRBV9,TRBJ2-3,CASSVTVPTDTQYF
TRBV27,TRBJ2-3,CASSLQGGNTQYF
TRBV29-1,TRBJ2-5,CSVGGAAQETQYF
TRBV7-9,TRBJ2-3,CASSIGQANSDTQYF
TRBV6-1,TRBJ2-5,CASRPGTERETQYF
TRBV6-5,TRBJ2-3,CASSRDRGTDTQYF